The next 9 T cell receptor beta chains were all read from a single sample in a study of identical twins. From the 5' RACE reads, TCRdb called clonotypes with MiXCR, one entry per CDR3 protein. The sample records hundreds of thousands of distinct CDR3 sequences, about 12% being singletons. Separately, the same data were catalogued under a study of yellow fever vaccine responses in identical twins.

The sample was PBMCs. The receptor set was obtained from a woman in her late teens or twenties in good health.

The chain is built from TRBV7-6 and TRBJ2-3, with D possibly being TRBD1 (6 bases). Trimming stripped 5 bases from V and 1 base from J, with 19 bases between. The CDR3 extends over 17 amino acids. From germline, CDR1 is SGHVS and CDR2 FNYEAQ. CDR3 sequence reads: CASSLSEGGPRTDTQYF. CDR3 DNA: TGTGCCAGCAGCCTATCCGAAGGGGGACCACGCACAGATACGCAGTATTTT.

This clonotype was counted ten times or more. The chain combines TRBV24-1 with TRBJ2-2; D remains ambiguous. The CDR3 is 15 residues long. CDR1 is KGHDR and CDR2 is SFDVKD in the germline V gene. The V end was cut by 5 bases, the J end by 1 base, with 10 bases between. As DNA, the CDR3 is TGTGCCACCAGTGTTGGGGTTCGGAACACCGGGGAGCTGTTTTTT. Protein: CATSVGVRNTGELFF.

A few counts support this clonotype. This rearrangement joins TRBV20-1 to TRBJ2-6; TRBD2 matches at 10 bases. J gave up 0 bases and V 0 bases, and 14 bases lay outside the gene matches. CDR1 and CDR2 (germline): DFQATT, SNEGSKA (reference sequence). This CDR3 region has 21 residues. In nucleotides, the CDR3 is TGCAGTGCTAGAGATTACAGGCTAGCGGGGGCTACTTACTCTGGGGCCAACGTCCTGACTTTC. Its protein is CSARDYRLAGATYSGANVLTF.

This clonotype was found a few times. The rearrangement links TRBV3-1 to TRBJ2-4; a weak D match, TRBD1 (5 bases). Looked up from germline, CDR1 is LGHDT and CDR2 is YNNKEL (reference sequence). The CDR3 has 14 residues. V lost 4 bases, J lost 5 bases, and 12 bases lay in between. The chain's CDR3 is CASSPVQGENIQYF. Written as DNA, the CDR3 is TGTGCCAGCAGCCCGGTCCAGGGTGAAAACATTCAGTACTTC.

The rearrangement links TRBV28 to TRBJ2-7, with D perhaps TRBD1 (6 bases). Trimming removed 6 bases at V and 4 bases at J, with 28 bases between. Germline V gives CDR1 MDHEN, CDR2 SYDVKM. The CDR3 contains 18 residues. CDR3 bases: TGTGCCAGCAGGAACGGGGAGATCGAAAGGTCTAGGGGGTACGAGCAGTACGTC. Its translation is CASRNGEIERSRGYEQYV.

There are a few counts of this clonotype. The V call is TRBV18, the J call TRBJ2-3; a possible D gene is TRBD2 (6 bases). Looked up from germline, CDR1 is KGHSH and CDR2 is LQKENI. The CDR3 consists of 14 residues. V was shortened by 3 bases and J by 5 bases, with 12 bases between the two germline ends. The CDR3 DNA follows: TGTGCCAGCTCACCCACGACTAGAAGAGATACGCAGTATTTT. It translates to CASSPTTRRDTQYF.

This clonotype was seen a handful of times. V and J are TRBV4-1 and TRBJ2-1; TRBD2 aligns across 13 bases. The germline V gene has CDR1 MGHRA and CDR2 YSYEKL. V trimming: 0 bases; J trimming: 8 bases; junction bases outside the gene matches: 19. The CDR3 covers 21 residues. CDR3 sequence (DNA): TGCGCCAGCAGCCAAGATGCCCCACTAGCGGGGGGGCCTCGGGGTTGGTATGAGCAGTTCTTC. Translating it yields CASSQDAPLAGGPRGWYEQFF.

In its sample, this clonotype was seen a few times. The chain combines TRBV5-6 with TRBJ1-1, with 7 bases matching TRBD1. The V gene's germline CDR1 is SGHDT and CDR2 YYEEEE. V dropped 1 base and J dropped 0; count of bases not matched to a gene: 9. The CDR3 runs to 17 residues. The CDR3 reads CASSLFDRQGLNTEAFF. In DNA, the CDR3 is TGTGCCAGCAGCTTGTTCGACCGACAGGGCTTGAACACTGAAGCTTTCTTT.

This clonotype occurred a few times. The rearrangement uses TRBV15 and TRBJ2-7; D is unclear. Germline lookup yields CDR1 LNHNV and CDR2 YYDKDF (reference sequence). V lost 4 bases and J 6 bases, leaving 10 bases between the germline ends. The CDR3 contains 12 residues. The CDR3 region is CATSMVGREQYF. In nucleotides, the CDR3 is TGTGCCACCAGCATGGTAGGACGCGAGCAGTACTTC. Full variable domain (remainder filled in from reference TRBV15 and TRBJ2-7): DAMVIQNPRYQVTQFGKPVTLSCSQTLNHNVMYWYQQKSSQAPKLLFHYYDKDFNNEADTPDNFQSRRPNTSFCFLDIRSPGLGDTAMYLCATSMVGREQYFGPGTRLTVT.